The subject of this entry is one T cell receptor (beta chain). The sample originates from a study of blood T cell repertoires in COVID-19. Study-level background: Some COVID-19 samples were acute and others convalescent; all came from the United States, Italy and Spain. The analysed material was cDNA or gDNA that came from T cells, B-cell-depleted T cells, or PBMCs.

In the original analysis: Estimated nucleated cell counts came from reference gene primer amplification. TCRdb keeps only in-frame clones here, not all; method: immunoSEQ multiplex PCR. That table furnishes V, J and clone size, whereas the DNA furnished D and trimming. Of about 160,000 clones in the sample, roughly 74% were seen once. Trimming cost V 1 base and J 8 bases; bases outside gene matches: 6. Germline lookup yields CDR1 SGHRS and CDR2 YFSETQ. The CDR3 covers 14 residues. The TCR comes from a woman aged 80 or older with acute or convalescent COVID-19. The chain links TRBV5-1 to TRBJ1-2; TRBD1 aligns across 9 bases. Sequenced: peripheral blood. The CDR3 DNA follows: TGCGCCAGCAGCTTGACGGGACAGGGTGGCGGCTACACCTTC. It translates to CASSLTGQGGGYTF.